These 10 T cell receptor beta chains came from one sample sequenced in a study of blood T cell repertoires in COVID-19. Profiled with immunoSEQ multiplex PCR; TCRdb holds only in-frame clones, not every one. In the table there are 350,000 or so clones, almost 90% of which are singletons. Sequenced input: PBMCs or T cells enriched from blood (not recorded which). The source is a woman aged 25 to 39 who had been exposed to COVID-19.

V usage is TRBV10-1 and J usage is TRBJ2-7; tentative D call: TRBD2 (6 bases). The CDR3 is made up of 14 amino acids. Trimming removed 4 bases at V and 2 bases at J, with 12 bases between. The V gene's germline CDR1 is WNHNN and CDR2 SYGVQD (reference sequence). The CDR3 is CASSAQGGPYEQYF. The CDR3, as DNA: TGCGCCAGCAGTGCCCAGGGAGGACCCTACGAGCAGTACTTC.

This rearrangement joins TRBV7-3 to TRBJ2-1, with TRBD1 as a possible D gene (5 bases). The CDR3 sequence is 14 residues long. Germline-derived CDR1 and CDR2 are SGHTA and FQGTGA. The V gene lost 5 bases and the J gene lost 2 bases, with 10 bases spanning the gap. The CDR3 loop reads CASSPGQAYNEQFF. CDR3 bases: TGTGCCAGCAGCCCCGGACAAGCCTACAATGAGCAGTTCTTC. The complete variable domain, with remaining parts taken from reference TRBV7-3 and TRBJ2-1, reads GAGVSQTPSNKVTEKGKYVELRCDPISGHTALYWYRQSLGQGPEFLIYFQGTGAADDSGLPNDRFFAVRPEGSVSTLKIQRTERGDSAVYLCASSPGQAYNEQFFGPGTRLTVL.

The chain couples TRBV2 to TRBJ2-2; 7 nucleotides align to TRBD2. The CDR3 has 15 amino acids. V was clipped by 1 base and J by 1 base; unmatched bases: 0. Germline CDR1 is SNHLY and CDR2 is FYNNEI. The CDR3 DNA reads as TGTGCCAGCAGTGAAGGCGGGAGGAACACCGGGGAGCTGTTTTTT. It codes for CASSEGGRNTGELFF.

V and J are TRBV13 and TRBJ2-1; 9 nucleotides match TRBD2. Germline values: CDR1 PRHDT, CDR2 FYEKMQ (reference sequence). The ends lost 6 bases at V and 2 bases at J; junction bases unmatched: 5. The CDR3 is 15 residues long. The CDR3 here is CASSSGLATYNEQFF. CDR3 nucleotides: TGTGCCAGCAGTTCCGGACTAGCGACCTACAATGAGCAGTTCTTC.

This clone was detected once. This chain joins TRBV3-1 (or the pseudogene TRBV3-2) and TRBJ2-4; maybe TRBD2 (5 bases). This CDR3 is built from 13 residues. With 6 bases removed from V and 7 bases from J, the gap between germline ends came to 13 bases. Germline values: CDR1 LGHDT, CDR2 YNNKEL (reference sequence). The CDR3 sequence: CASSQTTGNIQYF. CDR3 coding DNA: TGTGCCAGCAGTCAAACCACGGGGAACATTCAGTACTTC.

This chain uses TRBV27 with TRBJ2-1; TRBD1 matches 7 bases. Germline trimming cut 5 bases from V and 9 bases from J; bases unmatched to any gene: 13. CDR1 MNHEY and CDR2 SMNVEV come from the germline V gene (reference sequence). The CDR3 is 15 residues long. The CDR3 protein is CASSPEDRFRSEQFF. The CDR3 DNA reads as TGTGCCAGCAGTCCGGAGGACAGGTTTCGAAGTGAGCAGTTCTTC.

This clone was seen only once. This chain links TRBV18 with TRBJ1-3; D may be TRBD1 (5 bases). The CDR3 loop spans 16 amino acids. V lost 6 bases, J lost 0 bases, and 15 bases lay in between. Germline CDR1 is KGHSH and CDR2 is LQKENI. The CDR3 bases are TGTGCCAGCTCCGCGGGACGGGGGAGCTCTGGAAACACCATATATTTT. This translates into CASSAGRGSSGNTIYF.

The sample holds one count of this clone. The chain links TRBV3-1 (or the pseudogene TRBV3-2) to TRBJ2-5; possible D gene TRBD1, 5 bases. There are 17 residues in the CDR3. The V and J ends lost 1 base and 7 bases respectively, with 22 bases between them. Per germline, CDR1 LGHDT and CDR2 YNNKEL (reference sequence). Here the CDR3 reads CASSQALPGLRVGTQYF. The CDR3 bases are TGTGCCAGCAGCCAAGCCTTGCCAGGGTTACGCGTGGGGACCCAGTACTTC.

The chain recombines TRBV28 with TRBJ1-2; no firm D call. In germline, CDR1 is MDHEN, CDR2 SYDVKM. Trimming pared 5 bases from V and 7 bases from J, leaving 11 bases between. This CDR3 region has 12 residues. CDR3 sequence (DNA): TGTGCCAGCAGTAGAGAGTCGCTTGGCTACACCTTC. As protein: CASSRESLGYTF.

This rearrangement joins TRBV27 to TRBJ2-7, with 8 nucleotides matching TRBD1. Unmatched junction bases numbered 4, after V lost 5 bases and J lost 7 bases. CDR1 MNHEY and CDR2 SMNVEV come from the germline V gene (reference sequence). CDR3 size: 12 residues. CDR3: CASSPDRGEQYF. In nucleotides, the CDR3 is TGTGCCAGCAGTCCTGACAGGGGTGAGCAGTACTTC.